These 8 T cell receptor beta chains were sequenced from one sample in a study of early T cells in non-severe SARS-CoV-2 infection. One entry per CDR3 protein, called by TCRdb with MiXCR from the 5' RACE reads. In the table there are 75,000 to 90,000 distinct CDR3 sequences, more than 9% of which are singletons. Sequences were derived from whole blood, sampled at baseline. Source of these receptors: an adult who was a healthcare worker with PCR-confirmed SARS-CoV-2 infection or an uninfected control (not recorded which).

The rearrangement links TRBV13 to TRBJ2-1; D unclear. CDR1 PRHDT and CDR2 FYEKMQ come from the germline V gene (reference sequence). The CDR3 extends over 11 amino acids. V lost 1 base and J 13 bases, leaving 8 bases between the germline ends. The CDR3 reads CASSLAYVQFF. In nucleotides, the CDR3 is TGTGCCAGCAGCTTAGCATATGTCCAGTTCTTC.

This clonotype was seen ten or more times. The CDR3 DNA reads as TGTGCCAGCAGCCCATTGACTAGCGTCGCCTACGAGCAGTACTTC. Translation gives CASSPLTSVAYEQYF. The chain combines TRBV12-3 or TRBV12-4 with TRBJ2-7; 8 nucleotides align to TRBD2. Unmatched junction bases numbered 9, after V lost 6 bases and J lost 2 bases. The CDR3 spans 15 residues.

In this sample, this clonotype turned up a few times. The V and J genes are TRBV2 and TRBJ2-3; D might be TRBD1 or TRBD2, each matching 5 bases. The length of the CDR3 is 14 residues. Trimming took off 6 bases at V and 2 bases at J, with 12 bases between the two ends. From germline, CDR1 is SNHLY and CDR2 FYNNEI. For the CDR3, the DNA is TGTGCCAGCAGGGGACCACTACCCACAGATACGCAGTATTTT. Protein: CASRGPLPTDTQYF.

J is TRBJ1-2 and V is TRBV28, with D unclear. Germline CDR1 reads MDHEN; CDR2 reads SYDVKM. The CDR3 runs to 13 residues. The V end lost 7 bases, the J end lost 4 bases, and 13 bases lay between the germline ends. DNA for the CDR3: TGTGCCAGCAAAACTGAAAGCGTCTATGGCTACACCTTC. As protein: CASKTESVYGYTF.

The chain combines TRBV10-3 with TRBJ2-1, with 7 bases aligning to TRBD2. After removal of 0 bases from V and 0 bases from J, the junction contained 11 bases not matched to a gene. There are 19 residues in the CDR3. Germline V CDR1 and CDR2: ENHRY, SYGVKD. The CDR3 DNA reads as TGTGCCATCAGTGAGTCGAAAGCGGGATCAAAAAGCTCCTACAATGAGCAGTTCTTC. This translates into CAISESKAGSKSSYNEQFF.

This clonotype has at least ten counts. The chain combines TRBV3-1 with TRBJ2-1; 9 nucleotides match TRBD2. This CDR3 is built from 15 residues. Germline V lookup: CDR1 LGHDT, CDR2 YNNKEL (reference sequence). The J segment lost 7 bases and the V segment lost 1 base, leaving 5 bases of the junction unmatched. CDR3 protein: CASSQVRTSDNEQFF. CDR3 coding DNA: TGTGCCAGCAGCCAAGTTCGGACTAGCGATAATGAGCAGTTCTTC.

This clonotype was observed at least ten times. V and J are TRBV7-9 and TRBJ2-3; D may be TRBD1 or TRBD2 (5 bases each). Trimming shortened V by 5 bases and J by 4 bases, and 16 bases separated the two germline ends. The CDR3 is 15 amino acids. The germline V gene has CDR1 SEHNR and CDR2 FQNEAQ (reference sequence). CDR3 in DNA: TGTGCCAGCAGCGAAGGGACCGCCGGCGCAGATACGCAGTATTTT. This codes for CASSEGTAGADTQYF.

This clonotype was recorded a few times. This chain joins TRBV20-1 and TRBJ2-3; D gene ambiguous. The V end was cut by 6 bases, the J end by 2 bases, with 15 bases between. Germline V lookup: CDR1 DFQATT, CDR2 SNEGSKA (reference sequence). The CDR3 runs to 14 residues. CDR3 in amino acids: CSATSRTFTDTQYF. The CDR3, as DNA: TGCAGTGCCACCTCTAGGACGTTCACAGATACGCAGTATTTT.